This T cell receptor (beta chain) was sequenced during a study of blood T cell repertoires in COVID-19. Study background: Both acute and convalescent COVID-19 samples were obtained from the United States, Italy and Spain.

The method was immunoSEQ multiplex PCR; TCRdb's version includes in-frame clones alone and lacks a portion of them. Here the sample spans roughly 100,000 clones, 70% to 80% being singletons. This clone was seen a few times. Trimming took 6 bases from V and 2 from J; bases not matched to a gene: 9. The germline V gene encodes CDR1 SNHLY and CDR2 FYNNEI. The CDR3 has 15 residues. V gene TRBV2 combines with J gene TRBJ2-7; 8 positions agree with TRBD1. The TCR was taken from a man at least 80 years old with COVID-19, enrolled during active disease. The sample was peripheral blood. In nucleotides, the CDR3 is TGTGCCAGCAGCGTGGGACAGGAGGGCCCCTACGAGCAGTACTTC. Its translation: CASSVGQEGPYEQYF.